This entry describes one T cell receptor (beta chain). Its antigen is not identified. Produced via immunoSEQ multiplex PCR; TCRdb's table is partial and in-frame only. This sample has 75,000 to 100,000 clones; around 94% occur once, and the top ten carry roughly 0.29%. The sample is drawn from a study of siplizumab effects on memory and regulatory T cells. Study outcomes and limitations: The Treg-derived share of mappable alloreactive CD4+ clones averaged roughly 69% with siplizumab and 26.9% in controls. Tregs proliferating in siplizumab cultures lacked confirmation of their suppressive function.

This clonotype was sampled from a human donor in good health. The sample comprised non-Treg CD4+ T cells sorted from blood.

This CDR3 reads CASSQGLMNTEAFF. The DNA of the CDR3 is TGCGCCAGCAGTCAGGGGTTAATGAACACTGAAGCTTTCTTT. The genes are TRBV10-2 and TRBJ1-1, with D perhaps TRBD1 (6 bases). The V end lost 5 bases, the J end lost 0 bases, and 10 bases lay between the germline ends. Germline CDR1 reads WSHSY; CDR2 reads SAAADI. The CDR3 sequence is 14 residues long.